This T cell receptor (beta chain) appears in the sequencing data of a study of Ad26.COV2.S vaccination and SARS-CoV-2 variants. The overall study: Participants got Ad26.COV2.S intramuscularly, once or twice 56 days apart.

Treatment indicated: 15 to 20 received Ad26.COV2.S at low or high dose, single or two shots; several received placebo; per-sample allocation not given. Each sample was drawn 63 days after the first injection (of vaccine or placebo). Sequencing used immunoSEQ multiplex PCR; TCRdb keeps in-frame clones, though not all of them. The sample lists around 500,000 clones, roughly nine tenths occurring once. This CDR3 comprises 16 residues. V lost 6 bases and J 1 base, leaving 16 bases between the germline ends. Germline assignment: CDR1 ENHRY and CDR2 SYGVKD. The sequencing used peripheral blood, collected in a trial of Ad26.COV2.S vaccine versus placebo. The TCR was taken from a person aged 18 to 59 who received the Ad26.COV2.S COVID-19 vaccine or a placebo. The chain couples TRBV10-3 to TRBJ2-1; tentative D call: TRBD2 (5 bases). CDR3 nucleotides: TGTGCCATCAGCGCCGAAAGAGGGCAGTCCTACAATGAGCAGTTCTTC. Translation gives CAISAERGQSYNEQFF.